This T cell receptor beta chain was captured by sequencing in a study of T cell responses to AZD1222 COVID-19 vaccine. At the level of the study: Second-dose groups at about 4 or about 12 weeks were pooled.

This CDR3 comprises 15 residues. Per the germline V gene, CDR1 is WSHSY and CDR2 is SAAADI. Trimming cost V 4 bases and J 4 bases; bases outside gene matches: 5. As for this clone: Its cognate antigen is unknown.

Assay: immunoSEQ multiplex PCR; the TCRdb copy retains only in-frame clones and omits some. The sample includes about 92,000 clones, 70% to 90% of them seen just once. The study's findings and limits: CD4 TCRs associated with vaccination spanned spike, dominating at 160-218 and 743-854.

This sequence joins TRBV10-2 and TRBJ1-1; 11 bases map to TRBD1. This sequence was found in an adult in good health. The sample in question was peripheral blood, obtained on day 0 of AZD1222 vaccination. The DNA for the CDR3 is TGCGCCAGCAGTGCCCGGGACAGGGGGGGCACTGAAGCTTTCTTT. This translates into CASSARDRGGTEAFF.